This TCR beta chain was sequenced for a study of OX40 agonist ivuxolimab in advanced cancers. Repertoires were generated with immunoSEQ multiplex PCR, while TCRdb's copy carries only in-frame clones and drops some. Here the sample spans about 38,000 clones, over 60% being singletons. Germline values: CDR1 SEHNR, CDR2 FQNEAQ (reference sequence). The CDR3 consists of 16 residues. Unmatched junction bases numbered 6, after V lost 1 base and J lost 0 bases. There are a few counts of this clone. Sample: CD4+ or CD8+ T cells sorted from blood, taken in a trial of the OX40 agonist ivuxolimab. The chain recombines TRBV7-9 with TRBJ2-7; TRBD2 agrees at 7 bases. The sequence was obtained from an adult with an advanced solid tumor such as melanoma, head and neck, liver or kidney cancer. CDR3 DNA: TGTGCCAGCAGCTTAGAGGGAGGCGGGGGCTCCTACGAGCAGTACTTC. It encodes CASSLEGGGGSYEQYF.